This is a list of T cell receptor beta chains from one sample in a study of vaccination and CD4 T cells after COVID-19. No antigen has been assigned to these receptors. TCRdb redid the calling of the PCR reads with MiXCR, one entry per CDR3 protein. The sample lists around 12,000 distinct CDR3 sequences, roughly two fifths occurring once. Sequences were derived from CD4+ T cells from blood, cultured in vitro, sampled after SARS-CoV-2 vaccination. The receptors derive from a human donor who had recovered from COVID-19. Each CDR3 is given with its conserved first and last residue. A D gene is named only where the DNA matches it firmly. Only part of the rows carry a size: once, few, many, or a class if the clone is expanded.

size	D	V	J	CDR3	DNA
.	TRBD1	TRBV19	TRBJ1-6	CASSIIGGAGTGNSPLHF	TGTGCCAGTAGTATAATCGGCGGGGCCGGGACAGGGAATTCACCCCTCCACTTT
few	TRBD2	TRBV20-1	TRBJ2-5	CSARANFGAGGITQYF	TGCAGTGCTAGGGCTAACTTTGGAGCGGGAGGAATTACCCAGTACTTC
medium-sized	.	TRBV27	TRBJ2-1	CASGREGEQFF	TGTGCCAGCGGGAGAGAGGGTGAGCAGTTCTTC
few	.	TRBV11-3	TRBJ2-3	CASSLGSDTTDTQYF	TGTGCCAGCAGCTTAGGTAGCGACACCACAGATACGCAGTATTTT
.	.	TRBV7-9	TRBJ2-7	CASSPRTAGNEQYF	TGTGCCAGCAGCCCACGGACGGCGGGCAACGAGCAGTACTTC
.	.	TRBV12-3/TRBV12-4	TRBJ2-7	CASSLLRDEQYF	TGTGCCAGCAGTCTTCTCCGGGACGAGCAGTACTTC
few	.	TRBV6-1	TRBJ1-5	CASSDRGEPQHF	TGTGCCAGCAGTGACAGGGGCGAGCCCCAGCATTTT
few	.	TRBV7-2	TRBJ2-1	CASASHEQFF	TGTGCCAGCGCTTCCCATGAGCAGTTCTTC
few	.	TRBV2	TRBJ1-2	CASSAGGHRNDGYTF	TGTGCCAGCAGTGCGGGGGGACACAGAAATGATGGCTACACCTTC
few	TRBD1	TRBV6-5	TRBJ2-3	CASSYSRTGSDTQYF	TGTGCCAGCAGTTACTCCCGGACAGGGTCAGATACGCAGTATTTT
.	TRBD2	TRBV11-3	TRBJ2-1	CASSPGTTPYNEQFF	TGTGCCAGCAGCCCAGGGACTACCCCCTACAATGAGCAGTTCTTC
few	.	TRBV2	TRBJ1-2	CASSWNRADGYTF	TGTGCCAGCAGTTGGAACAGGGCGGATGGCTACACCTTC
.	TRBD1	TRBV6-2/TRBV6-3	TRBJ1-1	CASRLDRGGTEAFF	TGTGCCAGCAGGTTAGACAGGGGAGGGACTGAAGCTTTCTTT
.	TRBD1	TRBV5-1	TRBJ1-1	CASSPGQGTNTEAFF	TGCGCCAGCAGCCCCGGACAGGGGACGAACACTGAAGCTTTCTTT
.	.	TRBV11-3	TRBJ2-1	CASSRPGRNEQFF	TGTGCCAGCAGCCGTCCGGGCCGAAATGAGCAGTTCTTC
few	.	TRBV20-1	TRBJ1-5	CSARDFRQINQPQHF	TGCAGTGCTAGAGATTTCCGACAGATCAATCAGCCCCAGCATTTT
.	.	TRBV6-5	TRBJ1-1	CASSYSTQNTEAFF	TGTGCCAGCAGTTACTCGACGCAGAACACTGAAGCTTTCTTT
once	.	TRBV5-4	TRBJ1-1	CASSLEGPRMNTEAFF	TGTGCCAGCAGCTTGGAGGGACCGCGTATGAACACTGAAGCTTTCTTT
.	.	TRBV24-1	TRBJ2-1	CATSDLNEQFF	TGTGCCACCAGTGATTTAAACGAGCAGTTCTTC
.	.	TRBV11-3	TRBJ2-1	CASSLQGNEQFF	TGTGCCAGCAGCCTTCAAGGCAATGAGCAGTTCTTC
.	TRBD1	TRBV7-6	TRBJ2-7	CASSPWTGGGEQYF	TGTGCCAGCAGCCCTTGGACAGGGGGCGGCGAGCAGTACTTC
.	.	TRBV28	TRBJ1-5	CASRGGSSNQPQHF	TGTGCCAGCAGGGGGGGGTCTAGCAATCAGCCCCAGCATTTT
.	.	TRBV19	TRBJ2-5	CASQRRAGGSGETQYF	TGTGCCAGTCAACGGAGGGCAGGGGGGTCTGGGGAGACCCAGTACTTC
few	TRBD1	TRBV19	TRBJ1-5	CASSIVQGPNQPQHF	TGTGCCAGTAGTATAGTACAGGGGCCCAATCAGCCCCAGCATTTT
few	.	TRBV15	TRBJ1-5	CATSRDGTSNQPQHF	TGTGCCACCAGCAGAGATGGGACTTCTAATCAGCCCCAGCATTTT
few	.	TRBV7-2	TRBJ1-3	CASSLVPPNTIYF	TGTGCCAGCAGCTTAGTGCCACCAAACACCATATATTTT
.	.	TRBV5-1	TRBJ1-2	CASSPGSGGFYGYTF	TGCGCCAGCAGCCCAGGTTCGGGGGGGTTCTATGGCTACACCTTC
.	.	TRBV10-3	TRBJ1-2	CAISELTGMGGYTF	TGTGCCATCAGTGAGTTAACAGGGATGGGAGGCTACACCTTC
.	TRBD1	TRBV20-1	TRBJ2-3	CSARETGWGQPQYF	TGCAGTGCTAGAGAGACAGGGTGGGGTCAGCCCCAGTATTTT
.	TRBD1	TRBV6-1	TRBJ1-2	CASSRQGMDYGYTF	TGTGCCAGCAGTCGACAGGGAATGGACTATGGCTACACCTTC
.	TRBD1	TRBV19	TRBJ2-2	CASSRTGNTGELFF	TGTGCCAGTAGTCGGACAGGGAACACCGGGGAGCTGTTTTTT
.	TRBD2	TRBV4-1	TRBJ2-1	CASSLDLAGGLDYNEQFF	TGCGCCAGCAGCCTAGACCTCGCGGGGGGGCTGGACTACAATGAGCAGTTCTTC
few	.	TRBV24-1	TRBJ2-5	CATSEGGGGPQETQYF	TGTGCCACCAGTGAGGGTGGCGGAGGCCCACAAGAGACCCAGTACTTC
.	.	TRBV11-3	TRBJ2-7	CASSSLGYEQYF	TGTGCCAGCAGCTCCCTGGGCTACGAGCAGTACTTC
.	TRBD2	TRBV30	TRBJ2-3	CAWSVLGGGYTDTQYF	TGTGCCTGGAGTGTACTGGGCGGGGGATACACAGATACGCAGTATTTT
.	.	TRBV29-1	TRBJ1-5	CSVSLAGGDPQHF	TGCAGCGTTTCCTTGGCAGGCGGGGATCCCCAGCATTTT
few	.	TRBV20-1	TRBJ1-2	CSARTAIRGNYGYTF	TGCAGTGCTAGAACGGCGATACGGGGTAACTATGGCTACACCTTC
.	.	TRBV3-1	TRBJ1-6	CASSQVRGSYNSPLHF	TGTGCCAGCAGCCAAGTCAGGGGATCCTATAATTCACCCCTCCACTTT
few	.	TRBV15	TRBJ2-3	CATSRATADTQYF	TGTGCCACCAGCAGAGCTACGGCAGATACGCAGTATTTT
.	TRBD2	TRBV7-2	TRBJ2-3	CASSLMPSGGTDTQYF	TGTGCCAGCAGCTTAATGCCTAGCGGAGGCACAGATACGCAGTATTTT
.	.	TRBV20-1	TRBJ1-2	CSASLGGYGYTF	TGCAGTGCTAGTTTAGGCGGCTATGGCTACACCTTC
.	.	TRBV3-1	TRBJ2-3	CASSPRRSTDTQYF	TGTGCCAGCAGCCCCCGACGGAGCACAGATACGCAGTATTTT
.	TRBD1	TRBV7-2	TRBJ1-1	CASSFLGQGTNTKAFF	TGTGCCAGCAGCTTTCTGGGACAGGGGACAAACACTAAAGCTTTCTTT
medium-sized	.	TRBV20-1	TRBJ1-5	CSARDDSFYSNQPQHF	TGCAGTGCTAGAGATGACAGTTTTTATAGCAATCAGCCCCAGCATTTT
.	.	TRBV7-3	TRBJ1-2	CASSKGPNSYGYTF	TGTGCCAGCAGCAAAGGACCGAATTCCTATGGCTACACCTTC
few	.	TRBV7-2	TRBJ2-3	CASSPVLFAEVADTQYF	TGTGCCAGCAGCCCAGTCCTGTTCGCCGAAGTGGCAGATACGCAGTATTTT
.	TRBD1	TRBV7-8	TRBJ1-2	CASTISGTANYGHTF	TGTGCCAGCACCATCTCCGGGACAGCTAACTATGGCCACACCTTC
.	.	TRBV2	TRBJ2-1	CASSEGKRALF	TGTGCCAGCAGTGAAGGAAAGCGGGCCCTCTTC
.	.	TRBV5-1	TRBJ1-1	CASRVGRMNTEAFF	TGCGCCAGCAGGGTAGGGCGGATGAACACTGAAGCTTTCTTT
.	.	TRBV2	TRBJ1-5	CASTGFGGVGQPQHF	TGTGCCAGCACCGGGTTCGGGGGTGTGGGTCAGCCCCAGCATTTT
few	TRBD1	TRBV7-3	TRBJ1-1	CASSLMAGGTNTEAFF	TGTGCCAGCAGCTTAATGGCAGGGGGCACGAACACTGAAGCTTTCTTT
.	TRBD1	TRBV9	TRBJ1-2	CASSGPGGQINGYTF	TGTGCCAGCAGCGGCCCCGGGGGACAGATAAATGGCTACACCTTC
once	.	TRBV28	TRBJ1-1	CASSSPRTEMNTEAFF	TGTGCCAGCAGTTCCCCCCGCACAGAGATGAACACTGAAGCTTTCTTT
.	.	TRBV15	TRBJ1-1	CATSRGFNLGDTEAFF	TGTGCCACCAGCAGGGGATTTAACCTGGGGGACACTGAAGCTTTCTTT